Listed here is a single T cell receptor (beta chain). Its target is not known. This entry is derived from a study of graft-versus-host responses after intestinal transplantation. Study as a whole: Multivisceral, liver-intestinal, or isolated intestinal transplants were given to recipients. Tacrolimus plus steroids were given to all recipients for approximately 3 years, preceded by anti-thymocyte globulin induction.

Overall study findings and caveats: Peak circulating GvH clone levels tracked with early post-transplant HvG declines. Across patients carrying graft-donor T cell macrochimerism, allografts held high graft-versus-host to host-versus-graft clonal ratios.

Deletions cut 3 bases from V and 7 bases from J, with 40 bases between. Germline CDR1 SGDLS, CDR2 YYNGEE. The CDR3 is made up of 22 amino acids. Profiled with immunoSEQ multiplex PCR; TCRdb holds only in-frame clones, not every one. The sample lists around 89,000 clones, roughly 90% occurring once. The TCR comes from a human donor who was the organ donor for an intestinal transplant. V is TRBV9 and J is TRBJ1-2; D is possibly TRBD1 (6 bases). This specimen was unstimulated CD8+ T cells sorted from spleen or lymph node cells, taken before transplant. The CDR3: CASSAKPHQELRGFGVFFGYTF. The CDR3 DNA is TGTGCCAGCAGCGCTAAACCGCATCAAGAACTCAGGGGATTCGGGGTTTTTTTTGGCTACACCTTC.